This T cell receptor (beta chain) was identified in a study of T cell repertoires in cytomegalovirus infection. For the study at large: It was recently identified HLA-C-restricted and well-studied HLA-B-restricted CMV epitopes that the study used. Both CMV infection and a matching HLA type were indicated by public TCR beta signatures.

Notes on this clonotype: The antigen remains unidentified.

Study conclusions and caveats: Cumulative frequency (of public TCR beta family members) identified carriers of CMV plus the relevant HLA. The study found HLA-C-restricted CMV-specific TCR beta clonotypes dominating the ex vivo response.

Trimming took off 7 bases at V and 2 bases at J, with 13 bases between the two ends. This CDR3 is 14 amino acids long. TCRdb used MiXCR to reprocess the reads, holding one entry per CDR3 protein. The sample gives under 300,000 distinct CDR3 sequences, about 20% of which show up once; approximately 19% is in the top ten. This receptor was taken from a human donor in good health (CMV status not recorded). Some clones in this sample may be carry-over from other donors' samples. The material sequenced was cultured PBMCs, taken from culture after CMV antigen stimulation. V and J are TRBV12-3 or TRBV12-4 and TRBJ2-3; D gene uncertain. The CDR3 region has the DNA TGTGCCAGCACCTTTCTCAGGAACACAGATACGCAGTATTTT. It encodes CASTFLRNTDTQYF.